A selection of T cell receptor beta chains follows, all from one sample in a study of T-cell reconstitution after alpha-beta-depleted transplantation in children. TCRdb redid the calling of the PCR reads with MiXCR, one entry per CDR3 protein. There are about a million distinct CDR3 sequences in the sample; about 30% occur only once, and more than 25% lies in the top ten. Source: PBMCs, mostly from graft donor cells, taken 360 days after TCRalphabeta/CD19-depleted stem cell transplant. Source of these receptors: a boy in the first two years of life who had a stem cell transplant for SCID, so the T cells may come from the graft donor. The CDR3 runs from the conserved cysteine through the conserved F or W. Each record gives: clone size, V gene, D gene, J gene, CDR3 protein, CDR3 DNA. The D gene is left open where the match is weak. Where a row states a size, it is once, few, many or the class of an expanded clone; other rows omit it.

clone size: NA; V gene: TRBV12-3/TRBV12-4; D gene: NA; J gene: TRBJ2-1; CDR3 protein: CASSSGPPSFLPRQFF; CDR3 DNA: TGTGCCAGCAGCTCCGGACCGCCTTCCTTTTTACCGAGGCAGTTCTTC
clone size: NA; V gene: TRBV5-1; D gene: NA; J gene: TRBJ1-3; CDR3 protein: CASSPSGLTSGNTIYF; CDR3 DNA: TGCGCCAGCAGCCCCTCGGGACTCACCTCTGGAAACACCATATATTTT
clone size: NA; V gene: TRBV24-1; D gene: TRBD1; J gene: TRBJ2-3; CDR3 protein: CATSDRDSGTDTQYF; CDR3 DNA: TGTGCCACCAGTGACCGGGACAGTGGCACAGATACGCAGTATTTT
clone size: NA; V gene: TRBV28; D gene: NA; J gene: TRBJ1-1; CDR3 protein: CASSPALSPTEAFF; CDR3 DNA: TGTGCCAGCAGCCCGGCCTTGTCCCCAACTGAAGCTTTCTTT
clone size: NA; V gene: TRBV4-2; D gene: NA; J gene: TRBJ2-3; CDR3 protein: CASSQTLQRGTDTQYF; CDR3 DNA: TGTGCCAGCAGCCAAACCCTTCAGCGGGGCACAGATACGCAGTATTTT
clone size: NA; V gene: TRBV12-3/TRBV12-4; D gene: NA; J gene: TRBJ2-7; CDR3 protein: CASARGFYEQYF; CDR3 DNA: TGTGCGAGCGCTAGGGGCTTCTACGAGCAGTACTTC
clone size: NA; V gene: TRBV5-6; D gene: NA; J gene: TRBJ2-2; CDR3 protein: CASSLALSRGINTGELFF; CDR3 DNA: TGTGCCAGCAGCTTGGCGCTCTCAAGGGGGATCAACACCGGGGAGCTGTTTTTT
clone size: NA; V gene: TRBV20-1; D gene: NA; J gene: TRBJ2-1; CDR3 protein: CSAALSDRSYNEQFF; CDR3 DNA: TGCAGTGCTGCTCTATCCGACCGCTCCTACAATGAGCAGTTCTTC
clone size: NA; V gene: TRBV18; D gene: NA; J gene: TRBJ1-3; CDR3 protein: CASSPNGISGNTIYF; CDR3 DNA: TGTGCCAGCTCACCGAACGGTATCTCTGGAAACACCATATATTTT
clone size: NA; V gene: TRBV4-1; D gene: NA; J gene: TRBJ2-7; CDR3 protein: CASSQVRLEPYEQYF; CDR3 DNA: TGCGCCAGCAGCCAAGTCCGACTGGAACCCTACGAGCAGTACTTC
clone size: few; V gene: TRBV9; D gene: TRBD2; J gene: TRBJ2-1; CDR3 protein: CASSVDQRGYNEQFF; CDR3 DNA: TGTGCCAGCAGCGTAGATCAGCGGGGCTACAATGAGCAGTTCTTC
clone size: NA; V gene: TRBV29-1; D gene: TRBD2; J gene: TRBJ2-1; CDR3 protein: CSGRGAGPNNEQFF; CDR3 DNA: TGCAGCGGCCGTGGAGCGGGGCCCAACAATGAGCAGTTCTTC
clone size: NA; V gene: TRBV6-2/TRBV6-3; D gene: TRBD2; J gene: TRBJ2-5; CDR3 protein: CASSSAGLASETQYF; CDR3 DNA: TGTGCCAGCAGTTCCGCGGGACTAGCATCCGAGACCCAGTACTTC
clone size: few; V gene: TRBV7-2; D gene: NA; J gene: TRBJ2-3; CDR3 protein: CASSPRDTSLGGTQYF; CDR3 DNA: TGTGCCAGCAGCCCCCGGGACACCTCATTGGGCGGTACGCAGTATTTT
clone size: few; V gene: TRBV12-3/TRBV12-4; D gene: TRBD2; J gene: TRBJ2-7; CDR3 protein: CASSRSGGAYEQYF; CDR3 DNA: TGTGCCAGCAGCCGTAGCGGGGGGGCCTACGAGCAGTACTTC
clone size: NA; V gene: TRBV5-1; D gene: NA; J gene: TRBJ2-6; CDR3 protein: CASSSMISSGANVLTF; CDR3 DNA: TGCGCCAGCAGCTCGATGATTAGCTCTGGGGCCAACGTCCTGACTTTC
clone size: NA; V gene: TRBV25-1; D gene: NA; J gene: TRBJ2-7; CDR3 protein: CASSGAGTGEQYF; CDR3 DNA: TGTGCCAGCAGTGGGGCGGGAACGGGCGAGCAGTACTTC
clone size: few; V gene: TRBV9; D gene: NA; J gene: TRBJ2-1; CDR3 protein: CASSVGRAWDEQFF; CDR3 DNA: TGTGCCAGCAGCGTAGGGAGGGCGTGGGATGAGCAGTTCTTC
clone size: few; V gene: TRBV15; D gene: NA; J gene: TRBJ1-5; CDR3 protein: CATSRTDNSNQPQHF; CDR3 DNA: TGTGCCACCAGCAGAACAGATAATAGCAATCAGCCCCAGCATTTT
clone size: NA; V gene: TRBV5-1; D gene: TRBD2; J gene: TRBJ2-1; CDR3 protein: CASSLGEGLGYNEQFF; CDR3 DNA: TGCGCCAGCAGCTTGGGGGAGGGGCTAGGCTACAATGAGCAGTTCTTC
clone size: few; V gene: TRBV29-1; D gene: NA; J gene: TRBJ1-1; CDR3 protein: CSSRENTEAFF; CDR3 DNA: TGCAGCTCCCGGGAGAACACTGAAGCTTTCTTT
clone size: NA; V gene: TRBV4-1; D gene: NA; J gene: TRBJ1-2; CDR3 protein: CASSQVWVARKRTTDGYTF; CDR3 DNA: TGCGCCAGCAGCCAAGTTTGGGTTGCAAGAAAACGAACGACGGATGGCTACACCTTC
clone size: NA; V gene: TRBV3-1; D gene: TRBD1; J gene: TRBJ2-7; CDR3 protein: CASRGTGDYEQYF; CDR3 DNA: TGTGCCAGCAGGGGAACAGGGGACTACGAGCAGTACTTC
clone size: many; V gene: TRBV28; D gene: TRBD1; J gene: TRBJ2-5; CDR3 protein: CASTPNPTGAKTQYF; CDR3 DNA: TGTGCCAGCACCCCGAACCCGACAGGGGCGAAGACCCAGTACTTC
clone size: NA; V gene: TRBV12-3/TRBV12-4; D gene: NA; J gene: TRBJ1-1; CDR3 protein: CASSLRGRGNTEAFF; CDR3 DNA: TGTGCCAGCAGTTTAAGGGGGAGGGGCAACACTGAAGCTTTCTTT
clone size: NA; V gene: TRBV12-3/TRBV12-4; D gene: TRBD1; J gene: TRBJ2-1; CDR3 protein: CASSFSQGVNEQFF; CDR3 DNA: TGTGCCAGCAGTTTTAGCCAGGGGGTCAATGAGCAGTTCTTC
clone size: NA; V gene: TRBV20-1; D gene: NA; J gene: TRBJ2-3; CDR3 protein: CSATATTDTQYF; CDR3 DNA: TGCAGTGCGACCGCTACCACAGATACGCAGTATTTT
clone size: few; V gene: TRBV3-1; D gene: TRBD2; J gene: TRBJ2-3; CDR3 protein: CASSQRSLAGGATDTQYF; CDR3 DNA: TGTGCCAGCAGCCAGAGGTCTCTGGCGGGGGGCGCCACAGATACGCAGTATTTT